One and the same sample provided the 6 T cell receptor beta chains below, sequenced in a study of beta chain features in type 1 diabetes. The study, taken as a whole, reports: Significant though moderate, a shortening of TCRB CDR3s appeared in all four CD4+ subsets of Type 1 diabetes patients.

Every bit of the isolated RNA underwent reverse transcription, so sequencing read expressed TCRB transcripts. Libraries were prepared by immunoSEQ multiplex PCR; TCRdb keeps only in-frame clonotypes and omits some of them. The repertoire includes about 660,000 clones, around 15% of them detected once, and just under 0.04% sits in the top ten. For these receptors, no antigen is known. Sequenced sample: naive CD4+ T cells from blood. The receptors were sampled from a man between 18 and 35 years old with type 1 diabetes.

The chain links TRBV7-2 to TRBJ2-5; D is unclear. CDR1 is SGHTA and CDR2 is FQGNSA in the germline V gene. CDR3 length: 11 amino acids. Trimming took off 5 bases at V and 10 bases at J, with 11 bases between the two ends. CDR3 bases: TGTGCCAGCAGCGCCAGTTGGGGCCAGTACTTC. This encodes CASSASWGQYF.

The chain couples TRBV5-5 to TRBJ1-5; D is unclear. Looked up from germline, CDR1 is SGHKS and CDR2 is YYEKEE (reference sequence). The V end lost 0 bases, the J end lost 1 base, and 8 bases lay between the germline ends. The CDR3 sequence is 15 residues long. The CDR3 nucleotides are TGTGCCAGCAGCTTGGGAGAGACGAGCAATCAGCCCCAGCATTTT. This encodes CASSLGETSNQPQHF.

About this clone: An end of the junction does not agree with germline; a read error may underlie this. The rearrangement joins TRBV6-5 to TRBJ1-2; D uncertain. The CDR3 loop spans 15 amino acids. The germline V gene has CDR1 MNHEY and CDR2 SVGAGI. CDR3 amino acids: CASSYSSSPGYGHTF. In DNA form, the CDR3 reads TGTGCCAGCAGTTACTCTTCTTCTCCAGGCTATGGCCACACCTTC.

This clone appeared a few times. The chain joins TRBV25-1 to TRBJ2-7; 10 positions agree with TRBD1. Germline CDR1 and CDR2: MGHDK and SYGVNS. CDR3 size: 13 residues. After removal of 6 bases from V and 6 bases from J, the junction contained 5 bases not matched to a gene. Here the CDR3 reads CASSRQGAAEQYF. CDR3 DNA: TGTGCCAGCAGCAGACAGGGGGCAGCCGAGCAGTACTTC.

The rearrangement joins TRBV27 to TRBJ1-1; D unresolved. The CDR3 covers 14 residues. Per germline, CDR1 MNHEY and CDR2 SMNVEV (reference sequence). The ends were cut back, 4 bases at V and 1 base at J, with 10 bases in the middle. The DNA for the CDR3 is TGTGCCAGCAGTTCGGTCAGAACGAACACTGAAGCTTTCTTT. This codes for CASSSVRTNTEAFF.

This clone was seen a handful of times. The V gene is TRBV7-9, the J gene TRBJ1-1; TRBD1 matches 11 bases. The length of the CDR3 is 15 residues. V lost 1 base to trimming and J lost 4 bases; unmatched junction nucleotides: 2. Germline V gene data show CDR1 as SEHNR and CDR2 as FQNEAQ (reference sequence). DNA for the CDR3: TGTGCCAGCAGCTTAGGGACAGGGGGCGGCACTGAAGCTTTCTTT. Its translation is CASSLGTGGGTEAFF.